The following is a TCR delta chain sequence with its context. A single base separates this from a much larger clone, so it may be a read error. The sample has other DNA sequences that encode this CDR3 too. The source of the sample is a study of gamma-delta chains in newborns, infants, children. Overall study: Microbial exposure reportedly drives polyclonal innate γδ T cell expansion after birth.

V lost 3 bases, J lost 0 bases, and 9 bases stayed unmatched. Germline CDR1 and CDR2: GEAIGNYY and EKD. The length of the CDR3 is 20 residues. TCRdb re-called the reads through CATT. The sample includes about 1,200 delta-chain clones, approximately 3% seen only once; the top ten take 16%. This chain uses TRDV2 with TRDJ3; 11 bases map to TRDD3. The clonotype comes from a child who was a newborn, infant or young child, either healthy, febrile or measles-vaccinated (not recorded which). The sample consisted of blood. This CDR3 reads CACDGMGDTTSSWDTRQMFF. The CDR3 DNA is TGTGCCTGTGACGGGATGGGGGATACGACAAGCTCCTGGGACACCCGACAGATGTTTTTC.